The rows below give T cell receptor beta chains drawn from one sample of a study of T cells after yellow fever vaccination. MiXCR was run by TCRdb on the 5' RACE reads, yielding one entry per CDR3 protein. The sample contains 95,000 to 150,000 distinct CDR3 sequences, 13% to 15% of which appear only once. The sample was CD8+ T cells sorted from PBMCs, taken 5 days after the yellow fever booster vaccination. The source is a young man who received the YFV17D yellow fever vaccine. CDR3s include the opening cysteine and the closing phenylalanine or tryptophan. The D gene is left open where the match is weak. Clone size is stated in some rows and not others, as once, few, many or a class when expanded.

abundance: NA
j_gene: TRBJ2-5
v_gene: TRBV6-6
d_gene: TRBD2
CDR3nt: TGTGCCAGCAGCGCATTACAGCTCCCTAGCGGGGGCGCGGGGACCCAGTACTTC
CDR3aa: CASSALQLPSGGAGTQYF

abundance: many
j_gene: TRBJ1-2
v_gene: TRBV9
d_gene: NA
CDR3nt: TGTGCCAGCAGCGTAGCTGAGAGCGCTAACTATGGCTACACCTTC
CDR3aa: CASSVAESANYGYTF

abundance: NA
j_gene: TRBJ1-2
v_gene: TRBV29-1
d_gene: TRBD1
CDR3nt: TGCAGCACTCTCCGGGACAGGGGTGGCTACACCTTC
CDR3aa: CSTLRDRGGYTF

abundance: few
j_gene: TRBJ2-7
v_gene: TRBV4-3
d_gene: NA
CDR3nt: TGCGCCAGCAGCCAAGTACGGGGCTACGAGCAGTACTTC
CDR3aa: CASSQVRGYEQYF

abundance: many
j_gene: TRBJ2-5
v_gene: TRBV4-1
d_gene: NA
CDR3nt: TGCGCCAGCAGCCAAGATGGGCCCCCTATGCGGGAGACCCAGTACTTC
CDR3aa: CASSQDGPPMRETQYF

abundance: few
j_gene: TRBJ2-1
v_gene: TRBV27
d_gene: TRBD2
CDR3nt: TGTGCCAGCAGTTCTCTAGCGGGGGGTAACAATGAGCAGTTCTTC
CDR3aa: CASSSLAGGNNEQFF

abundance: NA
j_gene: TRBJ1-2
v_gene: TRBV12-3/TRBV12-4
d_gene: NA
CDR3nt: TGTGCCAGCAGTTCAGGGTATGGCTACACCTTC
CDR3aa: CASSSGYGYTF

abundance: few
j_gene: TRBJ1-2
v_gene: TRBV7-9
d_gene: NA
CDR3nt: TGTGCCAGCAGCCGGAACAGGGGCTACACCTTC
CDR3aa: CASSRNRGYTF

abundance: many
j_gene: TRBJ1-1
v_gene: TRBV7-6
d_gene: TRBD1
CDR3nt: TGTGCCAGCAGCTTAGGGTCCGGGACAGGGGGAACTGAAGCTTTCTTT
CDR3aa: CASSLGSGTGGTEAFF

abundance: NA
j_gene: TRBJ2-7
v_gene: TRBV20-1
d_gene: NA
CDR3nt: TGCAGTGCTAGTATGTCCTACCTATCCTACGAGCAGTACTTC
CDR3aa: CSASMSYLSYEQYF

abundance: once
j_gene: TRBJ2-7
v_gene: TRBV25-1
d_gene: NA
CDR3nt: TGTGCCAGCAGTGAATTTAGAGGAGTCCACGAGCAGTACTTC
CDR3aa: CASSEFRGVHEQYF

abundance: NA
j_gene: TRBJ1-2
v_gene: TRBV4-1
d_gene: NA
CDR3nt: TGCGCCAGCAGCCAAGTAGCCGGGTATCAGCGGTCCTATGGCTACACCTTC
CDR3aa: CASSQVAGYQRSYGYTF

abundance: few
j_gene: TRBJ1-5
v_gene: TRBV6-6
d_gene: NA
CDR3nt: TGTGCCAGCAGTTACGTGCCGAATAGCAATCAGCCCCAGCATTTT
CDR3aa: CASSYVPNSNQPQHF

abundance: NA
j_gene: TRBJ2-7
v_gene: TRBV7-6
d_gene: TRBD1
CDR3nt: TGTGCCAGCAGCCTCCTACAGGGGTCGGGGAACGAGCAGTACTTC
CDR3aa: CASSLLQGSGNEQYF

abundance: NA
j_gene: TRBJ2-3
v_gene: TRBV7-9
d_gene: NA
CDR3nt: TGTGCCAGCAGCTTATCGTTCAGGGCTCAACGGGATACGCAGTATTTT
CDR3aa: CASSLSFRAQRDTQYF

abundance: few
j_gene: TRBJ2-5
v_gene: TRBV4-3
d_gene: TRBD2
CDR3nt: TGCGCCAGCAGCCGGTGGGGGGCCGGGGGGGAACAAGAGACCCAGTACTTC
CDR3aa: CASSRWGAGGEQETQYF

abundance: few
j_gene: TRBJ2-3
v_gene: TRBV4-1
d_gene: TRBD2
CDR3nt: TGCGCCAGCAGCCAAGAAGGAACTAGCGGGGGTACAGATACGCAGTATTTT
CDR3aa: CASSQEGTSGGTDTQYF

abundance: few
j_gene: TRBJ2-7
v_gene: TRBV4-1
d_gene: NA
CDR3nt: TGCGCCAGCAGCCAACCCGAGGATTACGAGCAGTACTTC
CDR3aa: CASSQPEDYEQYF

abundance: once
j_gene: TRBJ2-5
v_gene: TRBV4-1
d_gene: TRBD1
CDR3nt: TGCACCAGCAGCCCTCTTGGGGACAGGGGAGAAGAGACCCAGTACTTC
CDR3aa: CTSSPLGDRGEETQYF

abundance: few
j_gene: TRBJ2-2
v_gene: TRBV3-1
d_gene: NA
CDR3nt: TGTGCCAGCAGCCAAGATCGGAAGTCCCGAACCGGGGAGCTGTTTTTT
CDR3aa: CASSQDRKSRTGELFF

abundance: NA
j_gene: TRBJ2-3
v_gene: TRBV4-2
d_gene: NA
CDR3nt: TGTGCCAGCAGCTCAAGATATACGGGGCGCGGAGATACGCAGTATTTT
CDR3aa: CASSSRYTGRGDTQYF

abundance: NA
j_gene: TRBJ1-2
v_gene: TRBV6-6
d_gene: TRBD1
CDR3nt: TGTGCCAGCAGTTACGGATACAGGGGGTATGGCTACACCTTC
CDR3aa: CASSYGYRGYGYTF

abundance: NA
j_gene: TRBJ2-5
v_gene: TRBV15
d_gene: TRBD1
CDR3nt: TGTGCCACCAGCAAGAGGACAGGGGGCGCAGAGACCCAGTACTTC
CDR3aa: CATSKRTGGAETQYF

abundance: many
j_gene: TRBJ2-7
v_gene: TRBV20-1
d_gene: NA
CDR3nt: TGCAGTGCCTATCTCCAGGGGAGCTCCTACGAGCAGTACTTC
CDR3aa: CSAYLQGSSYEQYF

abundance: few
j_gene: TRBJ2-7
v_gene: TRBV7-8
d_gene: NA
CDR3nt: TGTGCCAGCAGCCTCCCGGAGGTGGCAACCTACGAGCAGTACTTC
CDR3aa: CASSLPEVATYEQYF

abundance: few
j_gene: TRBJ2-2
v_gene: TRBV6-5
d_gene: NA
CDR3nt: TGTGCCAGCAGTTACTCTTGGACAGACACCGGGGAGCTGTTTTTT
CDR3aa: CASSYSWTDTGELFF

abundance: NA
j_gene: TRBJ1-1
v_gene: TRBV7-3
d_gene: NA
CDR3nt: TGTGCCAGCAGCTTAACTCCGGGACGGAACACTGAAGCTTTCTTT
CDR3aa: CASSLTPGRNTEAFF

abundance: few
j_gene: TRBJ2-2
v_gene: TRBV12-3/TRBV12-4
d_gene: TRBD1
CDR3nt: TGTGCCAGCAGTTTGACAGGGGGAGTCATCGGGGAGCTGTTTTTT
CDR3aa: CASSLTGGVIGELFF

abundance: NA
j_gene: TRBJ1-4
v_gene: TRBV12-3/TRBV12-4
d_gene: NA
CDR3nt: TGTGCCAGCAGTCTAGGGGACACTTTTAATGAAAAACTGTTTTTT
CDR3aa: CASSLGDTFNEKLFF

abundance: few
j_gene: TRBJ1-5
v_gene: TRBV12-3/TRBV12-4
d_gene: NA
CDR3nt: TGTGCCAGCAGTGGACAGAATCAGCCCCAGCATTTT
CDR3aa: CASSGQNQPQHF

abundance: many
j_gene: TRBJ2-3
v_gene: TRBV4-3
d_gene: NA
CDR3nt: TGCGCCAGCAGCCAAGATCCCGCCCCCGACAGGACAGATACGCAGTATTTT
CDR3aa: CASSQDPAPDRTDTQYF

abundance: few
j_gene: TRBJ1-1
v_gene: TRBV4-1
d_gene: NA
CDR3nt: TGCGCCAGCAGCCAAGGAGTCAGGGTGATGAACACTGAAGCTTTCTTT
CDR3aa: CASSQGVRVMNTEAFF

abundance: few
j_gene: TRBJ1-3
v_gene: TRBV14
d_gene: NA
CDR3nt: TGTGCCAGCAGCCAGAGCAGCCGGTCCTACTCTGGAAACACCATATATTTT
CDR3aa: CASSQSSRSYSGNTIYF

abundance: many
j_gene: TRBJ1-5
v_gene: TRBV4-1
d_gene: NA
CDR3nt: TGCGCCAGCAGCCAGAGACACGTTAGCAATCAGCCCCAGCATTTT
CDR3aa: CASSQRHVSNQPQHF

abundance: few
j_gene: TRBJ2-1
v_gene: TRBV7-2
d_gene: NA
CDR3nt: TGTGCCAGCAGCTGGTCGCGGGACGGCCCTAACAATGAGCAGTTCTTC
CDR3aa: CASSWSRDGPNNEQFF

abundance: few
j_gene: TRBJ2-5
v_gene: TRBV11-2
d_gene: NA
CDR3nt: TGTGCCAGCAGCTTAGACGGTAGTACGGAGACCCAGTACTTC
CDR3aa: CASSLDGSTETQYF

abundance: many
j_gene: TRBJ2-4
v_gene: TRBV27
d_gene: TRBD1
CDR3nt: TGTGCCAGCAGTTCATGGACAGGGGTGGGAAACATTCAGTACTTC
CDR3aa: CASSSWTGVGNIQYF

abundance: few
j_gene: TRBJ1-6
v_gene: TRBV7-9
d_gene: NA
CDR3nt: TGTGCCACCCCTAGGGGCGATAATTCACCCCTCCACTTT
CDR3aa: CATPRGDNSPLHF

abundance: NA
j_gene: TRBJ1-2
v_gene: TRBV5-4
d_gene: NA
CDR3nt: TGTGCCAGCAGCTTGGGCAATTTAGGAGAGCATCTCTATGGCTACACCTTC
CDR3aa: CASSLGNLGEHLYGYTF

abundance: NA
j_gene: TRBJ1-1
v_gene: TRBV6-2/TRBV6-3
d_gene: TRBD1
CDR3nt: TGTGCCAGCAGCCCCCTTGGACAGGGCCCGAACACTGAAGCTTTCTTT
CDR3aa: CASSPLGQGPNTEAFF

abundance: NA
j_gene: TRBJ2-7
v_gene: TRBV29-1
d_gene: NA
CDR3nt: TGCAGCTACCGGGACACGAGCTCCTACGAGCAGTACTTC
CDR3aa: CSYRDTSSYEQYF

abundance: few
j_gene: TRBJ1-1
v_gene: TRBV4-1
d_gene: NA
CDR3nt: TGCGCCAGCACTTCACGCAACACTGAAGCTTTCTTT
CDR3aa: CASTSRNTEAFF

abundance: few
j_gene: TRBJ2-1
v_gene: TRBV29-1
d_gene: TRBD2
CDR3nt: TGCAGCGTTGAAGATCTCAGAGCGGGGGGCACCTACAATGAGCAGTTCTTC
CDR3aa: CSVEDLRAGGTYNEQFF

abundance: NA
j_gene: TRBJ1-1
v_gene: TRBV4-3
d_gene: NA
CDR3nt: TGCGCCAGCAGCCAAGATACGGTGAACACTGAAGCTTTCTTT
CDR3aa: CASSQDTVNTEAFF

abundance: NA
j_gene: TRBJ1-1
v_gene: TRBV7-8
d_gene: NA
CDR3nt: TGTGCCAGCAGCTTAGTCTCCCTGTCTGAAGCTTTCTTT
CDR3aa: CASSLVSLSEAFF

abundance: few
j_gene: TRBJ2-1
v_gene: TRBV19
d_gene: NA
CDR3nt: TGTGCCAGTGCTGGGCGAGTGGGCCTTGAGCAGTTCTTC
CDR3aa: CASAGRVGLEQFF

abundance: NA
j_gene: TRBJ2-2
v_gene: TRBV12-3/TRBV12-4
d_gene: NA
CDR3nt: TGTGCCAGCAGCATAGCTGGGGAGCTGTTTTTT
CDR3aa: CASSIAGELFF

abundance: few
j_gene: TRBJ1-2
v_gene: TRBV3-1
d_gene: NA
CDR3nt: TGTGCCAGCAGCCAAGACGGCGATGGCTACACCTTC
CDR3aa: CASSQDGDGYTF

abundance: few
j_gene: TRBJ2-3
v_gene: TRBV7-2
d_gene: TRBD1
CDR3nt: TGTGCCAGCAGCTTCCTGGACAGGGTAGGGGCAGATACGCAGTATTTT
CDR3aa: CASSFLDRVGADTQYF

abundance: few
j_gene: TRBJ1-1
v_gene: TRBV7-3
d_gene: NA
CDR3nt: TGTGCCAGCAGCTTAAATGGAGGGGACAACACTGAAGCTTTCTTT
CDR3aa: CASSLNGGDNTEAFF

abundance: few
j_gene: TRBJ2-7
v_gene: TRBV11-2
d_gene: NA
CDR3nt: TGTGCCAGCAGCTTAGATCCGGGGGCAACCTACGAGCAGTACTTC
CDR3aa: CASSLDPGATYEQYF

abundance: NA
j_gene: TRBJ2-2
v_gene: TRBV7-6
d_gene: NA
CDR3nt: TGTGCCAGCAGCTTAGGCAAACGAGACAGTAGAAACACCGGGGAGCTGTTTTTT
CDR3aa: CASSLGKRDSRNTGELFF

abundance: NA
j_gene: TRBJ1-1
v_gene: TRBV7-2
d_gene: NA
CDR3nt: TGTGCCAGCAGCTTAGTGTTGTGGGGTACGGGGAACACTGAAGCTTTCTTT
CDR3aa: CASSLVLWGTGNTEAFF